The 28 T cell receptor beta chains in this list originate from one sample, sequenced in a study of cytomegalovirus exposure and HLA in healthy donors. PCR was performed using 60 Vbeta and 13 Jbeta primers. Assay: immunoSEQ multiplex PCR; the TCRdb copy retains only in-frame clones and omits some. This table holds about 33,000 clones, 53% found once. What was sequenced was PBMCs. The receptors here all came from a woman between 40 and 55 years old in good health and CMV-seropositive.

This rearrangement joins TRBV11-1 to TRBJ2-1, with unresolved D. The CDR3 consists of 14 residues. V was shortened by 0 bases and J by 7 bases, with 10 bases between the two germline ends. Germline V lookup: CDR1 SGHAT, CDR2 FQDESV (reference sequence). This CDR3 is CASSLAEQTNEQFF. The CDR3 DNA is TGTGCCAGCAGCTTAGCAGAACAAACAAATGAGCAGTTCTTC.

This chain joins TRBV19 and TRBJ1-1; D is perhaps TRBD1 (5 bases). Per the germline V gene, CDR1 is LNHDA and CDR2 is SQIVND (reference sequence). Deletions cut 10 bases from V and 4 bases from J, with 13 bases between. There are 12 residues in the CDR3. Here the CDR3 reads CATGGGSTEAFF. DNA of the CDR3: TGTGCCACCGGGGGGGGGAGCACTGAAGCTTTCTTT.

This clone was seen a few times. The DNA for the CDR3 is TGTGCCAGCAGTGGCTACAGGGTGGGAACCGGCAATCAGCCCCAGCATTTT. Protein: CASSGYRVGTGNQPQHF. The chain employs TRBV2 and TRBJ1-5; D may be TRBD1 (6 bases). Looked up from germline, CDR1 is SNHLY and CDR2 is FYNNEI. V was shortened by 4 bases and J by 2 bases, with 18 bases between the two germline ends. This CDR3 region has 17 residues.

The chain combines TRBV19 with TRBJ1-1; 10 bases are a match to TRBD1. The CDR3 totals 15 residues. V shed 6 bases, J shed 2 bases, and the junction held 6 bases outside the gene matches. The V gene's germline CDR1 is LNHDA and CDR2 SQIVND (reference sequence). CDR3 bases: TGTGCCAGTAGCCGTCGGGACAGGGGAAACACTGAAGCTTTCTTT. Protein sequence: CASSRRDRGNTEAFF.

This clone was observed once. The V gene is TRBV15, the J gene TRBJ2-7; TRBD1 might be the D (6 bases). Germline-derived CDR1 and CDR2 are LNHNV and YYDKDF (reference sequence). V dropped 0 bases and J dropped 0 bases, with 12 bases sitting between them. This CDR3 is 16 amino acids long. CDR3 coding DNA: TGTGCCACCAGCAGAGATTTAAGGGGGAGCTCCTACGAGCAGTACTTC. Encoded protein: CATSRDLRGSSYEQYF.

The chain employs TRBV30 and TRBJ1-1, with D maybe TRBD1 (6 bases). Germline assignment: CDR1 GTSNPN and CDR2 SVGIG (reference sequence). V lost 2 bases, J lost 8 bases, and 9 bases lay in between. The CDR3 loop spans 11 amino acids. CDR3 nucleotide sequence: TGTGCCTGGAGTAAGGGGGTAGAAGCTTTCTTT. It translates to CAWSKGVEAFF.

The chain employs TRBV7-8 and TRBJ2-1; 12 bases map to TRBD2. The V segment lost 4 bases and the J segment 4 bases; nucleotides outside the gene matches: 2. The CDR3 length is 15 residues. Germline V gives CDR1 SGHVS, CDR2 FQNEAQ. CDR3 nucleotide sequence: TGTGCCAGCAGCTCACTAGCGGGGGGTTACAATGAGCAGTTCTTC. It translates to CASSSLAGGYNEQFF.

The DNA of the CDR3 is TGTGCCAGCAGTGAAGTAGGACTCATCACAGATACGCAGTATTTT. Its protein product is CASSEVGLITDTQYF. The rearrangement joins TRBV2 to TRBJ2-3, with D maybe TRBD2 (5 bases). CDR3 size: 15 residues. V was shortened by 1 base and J by 2 bases, with 10 bases between the two germline ends. Germline lookup yields CDR1 SNHLY and CDR2 FYNNEI. Combining the CDR3 with reference TRBV2 and TRBJ2-3 gives the whole variable domain EPEVTQTPSHQVTQMGQEVILRCVPISNHLYFYWYRQILGQKVEFLVSFYNNEISEKSEIFDDQFSVERPDGSNFTLKIRSTKLEDSAMYFCASSEVGLITDTQYFGPGTRLTVL.

The chain joins TRBV4-3 to TRBJ1-6; no clear D. Germline loops: CDR1 LGHNA, CDR2 YSLEER. The ends were cut back, 0 bases at V and 7 bases at J, with 7 bases in the middle. The CDR3 length is 14 residues. CDR3 coding DNA: TGCGCCAGCAGCCAAGATAGGAGGAATTCACCCCTCCACTTT. Encoded protein: CASSQDRRNSPLHF.

In its sample, this clone is medium-sized. The junction differs from germline at one of its ends, possibly a read error. The chain links TRBV4-1 to TRBJ2-7; no clear D. The CDR3 is 14 residues long. Germline V gives CDR1 MGHRA, CDR2 YSYEKL. The CDR3 reads CASSKEVVQHEQYF. DNA of the CDR3: TGCGCCAGCAGCAAAGAGGTGGTACAGCACGAGCAGTACTTC.

J is TRBJ2-3 and V is TRBV4-1; D perhaps matches TRBD2 (7 bases). Trimming left V 0 bases short and J 1 base short, with 11 bases between. The germline CDR1 and CDR2 sequences are MGHRA and YSYEKL. CDR3 length: 16 amino acids. CDR3 loop: CASSQEPGGGTDTQYF. The CDR3 DNA reads as TGCGCCAGCAGCCAAGAACCGGGGGGCGGCACAGATACGCAGTATTTT.

The rearrangement uses TRBV2 and TRBJ1-1; no definite D call. This CDR3 spans 14 amino acids. Trimming shortened V by 4 bases and J by 4 bases, and 13 bases separated the two germline ends. CDR1 is SNHLY and CDR2 is FYNNEI in the germline V gene. In nucleotides, the CDR3 is TGTGCCAGCAGTGCGGATTCCTGGAGCACTGAAGCTTTCTTT. It codes for CASSADSWSTEAFF.

V gene TRBV4-3 combines with J gene TRBJ1-2; a possible D gene is TRBD1 (5 bases). V was cut by 1 base and J by 2 bases, with 11 bases left in between. The CDR3 extends over 15 amino acids. Germline CDR1 LGHNA, CDR2 YSLEER. CDR3 residues: CASSQAHGGNYGYTF. The CDR3 region has the DNA TGCGCCAGCAGCCAAGCCCACGGGGGGAACTATGGCTACACCTTC.

In its sample, this clone ranks as medium-sized. The chain joins TRBV6-1 to TRBJ2-7, with 8 bases that match TRBD1. The CDR3 length is 12 residues. Per germline, CDR1 MNHNS and CDR2 SASEGT. The ends lost 11 bases at V and 2 bases at J; junction bases unmatched: 5. CDR3 sequence reads: CASGTGTYEQYF. CDR3 bases: TGTGCCTCAGGGACAGGAACCTACGAGCAGTACTTC.

The gene calls are TRBV9 and TRBJ2-7; 9 bases fit TRBD2. Unmatched junction bases numbered 2, after V lost 0 bases and J lost 4 bases. Germline assignment: CDR1 SGDLS and CDR2 YYNGEE. CDR3 length equals 14 residues. As DNA, the CDR3 is TGTGCCAGCAGCGTAGCCACTAGCGGGTACGAGCAGTACTTC. Translated: CASSVATSGYEQYF.

The chain combines TRBV4-1 with TRBJ2-3, with TRBD2 as a possible D gene (6 bases). Trimming shortened V by 1 base and J by 5 bases, and 16 bases separated the two germline ends. Germline V CDR1 and CDR2: MGHRA, YSYEKL. The CDR3 has 16 amino acids. In DNA, the CDR3 is TGCGCCAGCAGCCAAGGCGGGGCCGAAGGCATAGATACGCAGTATTTT. The encoded protein is CASSQGGAEGIDTQYF.

Only a few counts were recorded for this clone. V and J are TRBV30 and TRBJ2-7; weak D call: TRBD1 (6 bases). With 4 bases removed from V and 6 bases from J, the gap between germline ends came to 19 bases. The V gene's germline CDR1 is GTSNPN and CDR2 SVGIG (reference sequence). The CDR3 is 14 amino acids. The CDR3 DNA is TGTGCCTGGACCCCTTTACAGGGATCTTTCGAGCAGTACTTC. Its translation: CAWTPLQGSFEQYF.

The chain joins TRBV11-2 to TRBJ1-2; TRBD1 aligns across 7 bases. The CDR3 has 14 residues. With V trimmed by 5 bases and J by 8 bases, 11 bases remained unmatched. Germline loops: CDR1 SGHAT, CDR2 FQNNGV. The CDR3 sequence is CASSANRGLLGYTF. CDR3 bases: TGTGCCAGCAGCGCAAACAGGGGCCTGTTGGGCTACACCTTC.

V usage is TRBV5-1 and J usage is TRBJ2-6; D remains unclear. V shed 4 bases and J shed 4 bases, with 18 bases lying between them. CDR1 is SGHRS and CDR2 is YFSETQ in the germline V gene. The CDR3 is 17 amino acids. In nucleotides, the CDR3 is TGCGCCAGCAGCCTCGACACTTCCCCGGCGGGGGCCAACGTCCTGACTTTC. Translating it yields CASSLDTSPAGANVLTF.

This clone was picked up a small number of times. This chain uses TRBV30 with TRBJ2-2, with D possibly TRBD1 on 6 matching bases. Germline V lookup: CDR1 GTSNPN, CDR2 SVGIG (reference sequence). This CDR3 comprises 14 residues. Trimming pared 3 bases from V and 4 bases from J, leaving 12 bases between. CDR3 residues: CAWRGQGPTGELFF. The CDR3, as DNA: TGTGCCTGGAGGGGGCAGGGGCCCACCGGGGAGCTGTTTTTT.

The chain uses TRBV4-1 and TRBJ2-2, with D hard to call. Germline CDR1 MGHRA, CDR2 YSYEKL. The CDR3 is made up of 15 amino acids. With 2 bases removed from V and 3 bases from J, the gap between germline ends came to 10 bases. CDR3: CASSQSPGYTGELFF. DNA of the CDR3: TGCGCCAGCAGCCAATCCCCTGGCTACACCGGGGAGCTGTTTTTT.

This rearrangement joins TRBV30 to TRBJ1-6; D ambiguous. The CDR3 extends over 14 amino acids. The ends were cut back, 0 bases at V and 11 bases at J, with 14 bases in the middle. Germline V gives CDR1 GTSNPN, CDR2 SVGIG (reference sequence). CDR3 region: CAWSVAGSRTPLHF. The CDR3 region has the DNA TGTGCCTGGAGTGTAGCCGGGAGTAGGACACCCCTCCACTTT.

The rearrangement links TRBV27 to TRBJ2-1, with D tentatively TRBD2 (7 bases). With 4 bases removed from V and 9 bases from J, the gap between germline ends came to 16 bases. This CDR3 is built from 14 residues. The V gene's germline CDR1 is MNHEY and CDR2 SMNVEV (reference sequence). The CDR3 nucleotides read TGTGCCAGCAGTTCCCTCGAAAGGGGGGGTGAGCAGTTCTTC. Translated, it gives CASSSLERGGEQFF.

The chain employs TRBV11-1 and TRBJ2-1, with D possibly being TRBD1 (6 bases). The CDR3 is 13 residues long. The germline CDR1 and CDR2 sequences are SGHAT and FQDESV (reference sequence). Trimming removed 5 bases at V and 8 bases at J, with 13 bases between. This CDR3 is CASSRTVRDEQFF. CDR3 in DNA: TGTGCCAGCAGCCGGACAGTACGGGATGAGCAGTTCTTC.

This sequence joins TRBV6-4 and TRBJ1-2; the D gene is possibly TRBD1 (5 bases). The CDR3 is 13 amino acids. V shed 2 bases and J shed 7 bases, with 11 bases lying between them. Germline V lookup: CDR1 MRHNA, CDR2 SNTAGT. The CDR3 reads CASSDPGSGGYTF. As DNA, the CDR3 is TGTGCCAGCAGTGACCCAGGGTCTGGTGGCTACACCTTC.

The chain recombines TRBV2 with TRBJ2-2, with a tentative D call TRBD1 (6 bases). Germline V gene lookup returns CDR1 SNHLY and CDR2 FYNNEI. Trimming cost V 4 bases and J 5 bases, with 17 bases left between them. CDR3 size: 16 residues. The CDR3: CASSVAGAIDTGELFF. DNA for the CDR3: TGTGCCAGCAGTGTCGCAGGGGCCATCGATACCGGGGAGCTGTTTTTT.

About this clone itself: An end of the junction differs from the germline gene, which may be a read error. The V call is TRBV7-7, the J call TRBJ2-5, with 10 bases lining up with TRBD2. The CDR3 totals 15 residues. CDR1 is SSHAT, CDR2 FNYEAQ, per germline (reference sequence). CDR3 DNA sequence: TGTGCTAGCAGCTCTAGCGGGAGTCCTCAAGAGACCCAGTACTTC. As protein: CASSSSGSPQETQYF.

This chain uses TRBV25-1 with TRBJ1-1; 7 bases are shared with TRBD1. Germline loops: CDR1 MGHDK, CDR2 SYGVNS. V was pared by 4 bases and J by 5 bases, with 19 bases of the junction left unmatched. The CDR3 extends over 18 amino acids. CDR3 DNA: TGTGCCAGCAGTGCATATAAGGAAACAGGGGAATGGAAGACTGAAGCTTTCTTT. Translated: CASSAYKETGEWKTEAFF.